The 14 T cell receptor beta chains in this list originate from one sample, sequenced in a study of T cell repertoires in cytomegalovirus infection. TCRdb used MiXCR to reprocess the reads, holding one entry per CDR3 protein. The sample carries a few hundred thousand distinct CDR3 sequences, roughly 9.5% recorded once. Sequencing was carried out using PBMCs. The source is a human donor in good health (CMV status not recorded). Some clones in this sample may be carry-over from other donors' samples.

V is TRBV29-1 and J is TRBJ2-7; 9 bases map to TRBD2. CDR1 and CDR2 from the germline V gene are SQVTM and ANQGSEA. J lost 5 bases, V lost 6 bases, and 11 bases had no gene match. The CDR3 spans 14 residues. This CDR3 is CSVSLAGTQHEQYF. CDR3 nucleotide sequence: TGCAGCGTGTCCCTAGCGGGAACCCAGCACGAGCAGTACTTC.

This clonotype was recorded a few times. The chain uses TRBV20-1 and TRBJ1-5; D is perhaps TRBD1 (6 bases). This CDR3 region has 12 residues. V lost 3 bases and J 5 bases, leaving 8 bases between the germline ends. The germline V gene has CDR1 DFQATT and CDR2 SNEGSKA (reference sequence). CDR3 bases: TGCAGTGCTAGGACAGGAGATCAGCCCCAGCATTTT. Protein: CSARTGDQPQHF.

This clonotype was seen ten or more times. V is TRBV18 and J is TRBJ1-1, with TRBD1 matching 8 bases. The germline V gene encodes CDR1 KGHSH and CDR2 LQKENI. The CDR3 length is 13 residues. V dropped 8 bases and J dropped 1; count of bases not matched to a gene: 3. The CDR3 is CASSGQGNTEAFF. CDR3 bases: TGTGCCAGCAGCGGACAGGGGAACACTGAAGCTTTCTTT.

A few counts support this clonotype. The chain combines TRBV4-3 with TRBJ2-7, with D perhaps assigned TRBD1 or TRBD2 (6 bases each). The germline V gene has CDR1 LGHNA and CDR2 YSLEER. Trimming left V 0 bases short and J 3 bases short, with 12 bases between. CDR3 length: 15 residues. CDR3 sequence reads: CASSQERGAVYEQYF. DNA of the CDR3: TGCGCCAGCAGCCAAGAGAGGGGGGCGGTCTACGAGCAGTACTTC.

This clonotype was seen a few times. J is TRBJ1-1 and V is TRBV9; D unclear. The germline V gene encodes CDR1 SGDLS and CDR2 YYNGEE. The V end was cut by 1 base, the J end by 0 bases, with 7 bases between. The CDR3 runs 14 residues. The CDR3 DNA reads TGTGCCAGCAGCGTAAATAACCTGAACACTGAAGCTTTCTTT. Protein: CASSVNNLNTEAFF.

The chain carries TRBV5-6 and TRBJ2-3; 9 nucleotides agree with TRBD2. Germline CDR1 SGHDT, CDR2 YYEEEE. The V gene end was trimmed by 0 bases and the J gene end by 3 bases; junction bases not matched to a gene: 8. The CDR3 loop spans 17 amino acids. This chain's CDR3 is CASSLGSVAGATDTQYF. The CDR3 DNA reads as TGTGCCAGCAGCTTGGGGTCGGTAGCGGGAGCGACAGATACGCAGTATTTT.

This sequence joins TRBV19 and TRBJ2-1, with D possibly matching TRBD1 (6 bases). CDR1 and CDR2 (germline): LNHDA, SQIVND (reference sequence). The CDR3 is 15 amino acids. Trimming left V 2 bases short and J 0 bases short, with 8 bases between. As DNA, the CDR3 is TGTGCCAGTAGTATAACAGGGAGCTCCTACAATGAGCAGTTCTTC. Translating it yields CASSITGSSYNEQFF.

This clonotype came up a few times. The rearrangement links TRBV7-2 to TRBJ2-1; 9 bases line up with TRBD1. The V segment lost 5 bases and the J segment 9 bases; nucleotides outside the gene matches: 8. This CDR3 contains 14 residues. The germline gives CDR1 SGHTA, CDR2 FQGNSA. CDR3 amino acids: CASSHDRGSGEQFF. CDR3 bases: TGTGCCAGCAGCCATGACAGGGGGTCGGGTGAGCAGTTCTTC.

Many counts were recorded for this clonotype. One junction end disagrees with the germline gene, perhaps due to a read error. CDR3 protein: CASSDSTRRGTGELFF. CDR3 DNA: TGTGCCAGCAGTGACTCGACTAGGAGGGGCACCGGGGAGCTGTTTTTT. The gene calls are TRBV6-2 or TRBV6-3 and TRBJ2-2; D might be TRBD2 (6 bases). The germline gives CDR1 MNHEY, CDR2 SVGEGT. The CDR3 sequence is 16 residues long.

This clonotype appeared many times. The rearrangement links TRBV28 to TRBJ2-7; tentatively, D is TRBD1 (5 bases). The CDR3 contains 15 residues. V was shortened by 2 bases and J by 2 bases, with 13 bases between the two germline ends. Germline-derived CDR1 and CDR2 are MDHEN and SYDVKM. The chain's CDR3 is CASSLNRPPTYEQYF. As DNA, the CDR3 is TGTGCCAGCAGTTTAAACAGGCCCCCTACCTACGAGCAGTACTTC.

The V gene is TRBV25-1, the J gene TRBJ1-3; 7 bases fit TRBD1. V trimming: 1 base; J trimming: 3 bases; junction bases outside the gene matches: 0. The CDR3 is 14 amino acids. The V gene's germline CDR1 is MGHDK and CDR2 SYGVNS. Here the CDR3 reads CASSESGGGNTIYF. In DNA, the CDR3 is TGTGCCAGCAGTGAATCAGGGGGTGGAAACACCATATATTTT.

The chain employs TRBV7-2 and TRBJ1-1, with D unclear. Germline CDR1 reads SGHTA; CDR2 reads FQGNSA. The ends were cut back, 1 base at V and 7 bases at J, with 13 bases in the middle. The length of the CDR3 is 14 residues. The CDR3 coding sequence is TGTGCCAGCAGCTTAGTCGGCATGCTAGGTGAAGCTTTCTTT. This encodes CASSLVGMLGEAFF.

The table lists this clonotype with a few counts. The rearrangement uses TRBV28 and TRBJ1-4, with D unclear. Trimming shortened V by 8 bases and J by 6 bases, and 13 bases separated the two germline ends. CDR3 length: 13 residues. Germline loops: CDR1 MDHEN, CDR2 SYDVKM. The CDR3 bases are TGTGCCAGCTCTGCGGGCCTATATGAAAAACTGTTTTTT. As protein: CASSAGLYEKLFF.

Remarks on this clonotype: A single base separates this from a much larger clone, so it may be a read error. The V call is TRBV7-2, the J call TRBJ2-3, with 9 positions matching TRBD1. The germline CDR1 and CDR2 sequences are SGHTA and FQGNSA. The CDR3 totals 14 residues. Trimming cost V 7 bases and J 6 bases; bases outside gene matches: 8. The CDR3 protein is CASNLDRGADTQYF. The DNA for the CDR3 is TGTGCCAGCAACTTGGACAGGGGTGCGGATACGCAGTATTTT.